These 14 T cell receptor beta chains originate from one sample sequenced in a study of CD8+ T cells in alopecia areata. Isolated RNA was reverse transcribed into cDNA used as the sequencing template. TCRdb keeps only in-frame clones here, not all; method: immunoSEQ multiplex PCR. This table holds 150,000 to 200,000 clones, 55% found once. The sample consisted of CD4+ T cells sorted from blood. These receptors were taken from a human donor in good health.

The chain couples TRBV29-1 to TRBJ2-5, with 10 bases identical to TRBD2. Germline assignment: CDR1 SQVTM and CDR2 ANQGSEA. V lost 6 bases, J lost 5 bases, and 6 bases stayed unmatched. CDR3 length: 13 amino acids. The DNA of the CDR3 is TGCAGCGTAGCGGGAGGGAGAGTGGAGACCCAGTACTTC. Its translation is CSVAGGRVETQYF.

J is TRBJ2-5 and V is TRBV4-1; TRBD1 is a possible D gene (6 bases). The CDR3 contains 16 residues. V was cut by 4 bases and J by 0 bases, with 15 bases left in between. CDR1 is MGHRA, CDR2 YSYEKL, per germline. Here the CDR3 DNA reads TGCGCCAGCAGCCTTCAATCGACAGGATACCAAGAGACCCAGTACTTC. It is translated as CASSLQSTGYQETQYF.

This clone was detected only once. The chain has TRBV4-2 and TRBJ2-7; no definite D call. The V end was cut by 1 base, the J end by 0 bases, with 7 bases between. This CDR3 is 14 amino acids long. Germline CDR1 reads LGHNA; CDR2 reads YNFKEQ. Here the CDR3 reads CASSQATSSYEQYF. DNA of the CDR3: TGTGCCAGCAGCCAAGCTACCAGCTCCTACGAGCAGTACTTC.

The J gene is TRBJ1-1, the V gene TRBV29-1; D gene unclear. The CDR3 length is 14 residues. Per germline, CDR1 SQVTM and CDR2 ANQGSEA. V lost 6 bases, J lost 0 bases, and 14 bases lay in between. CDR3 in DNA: TGCAGCGTCACTTCCTTGGCGTTGAACACTGAAGCTTTCTTT. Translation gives CSVTSLALNTEAFF.

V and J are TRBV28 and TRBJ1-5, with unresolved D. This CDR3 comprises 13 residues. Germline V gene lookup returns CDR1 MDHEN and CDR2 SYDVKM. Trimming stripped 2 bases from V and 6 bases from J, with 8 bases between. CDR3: CASSLPVGQPQHF. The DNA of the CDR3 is TGTGCCAGCAGTTTACCGGTTGGTCAGCCCCAGCATTTT.

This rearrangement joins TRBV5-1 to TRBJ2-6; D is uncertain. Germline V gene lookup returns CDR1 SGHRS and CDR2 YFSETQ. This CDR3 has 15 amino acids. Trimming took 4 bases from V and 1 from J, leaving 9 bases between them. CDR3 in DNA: TGCGCCAGCAGCCCGGACGGTTCTGGGGCCAACGTCCTGACTTTC. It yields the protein CASSPDGSGANVLTF. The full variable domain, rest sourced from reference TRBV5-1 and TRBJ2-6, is KAGVTQTPRYLIKTRGQQVTLSCSPISGHRSVSWYQQTPGQGLQFLFEYFSETQRNKGNFPGRFSGRQFSNSRSEMNVSTLELGDSALYLCASSPDGSGANVLTFGAGSRLTVL.

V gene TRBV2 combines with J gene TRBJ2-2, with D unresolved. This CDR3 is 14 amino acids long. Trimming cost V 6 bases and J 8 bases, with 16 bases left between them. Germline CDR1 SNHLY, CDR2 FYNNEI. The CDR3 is CASSLAVRVGELFF. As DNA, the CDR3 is TGTGCCAGCAGCCTGGCAGTTCGGGTTGGGGAGCTGTTTTTT.

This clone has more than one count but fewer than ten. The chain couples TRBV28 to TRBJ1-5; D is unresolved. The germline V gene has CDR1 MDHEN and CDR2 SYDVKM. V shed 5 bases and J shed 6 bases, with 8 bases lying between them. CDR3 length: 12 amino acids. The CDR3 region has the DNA TGTGCCAGCAGTCGGGGAGGTCAGCCCCAGCATTTT. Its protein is CASSRGGQPQHF.

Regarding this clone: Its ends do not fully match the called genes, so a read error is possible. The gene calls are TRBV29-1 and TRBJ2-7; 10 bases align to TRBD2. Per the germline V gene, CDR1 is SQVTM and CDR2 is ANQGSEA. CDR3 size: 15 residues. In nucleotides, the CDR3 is TGCAGCGTGGAAGATCTAGCGGGAGCGTCCTACGAGCAGTACTTC. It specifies CSVEDLAGASYEQYF.

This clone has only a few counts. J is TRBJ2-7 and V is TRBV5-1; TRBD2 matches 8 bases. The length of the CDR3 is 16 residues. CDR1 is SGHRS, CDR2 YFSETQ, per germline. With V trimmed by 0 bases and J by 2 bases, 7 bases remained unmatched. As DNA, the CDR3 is TGCGCCAGCAGCTTGGCCGATAGCGGGACTACCTACGAGCAGTACTTC. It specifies CASSLADSGTTYEQYF. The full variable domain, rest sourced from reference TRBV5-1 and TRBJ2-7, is KAGVTQTPRYLIKTRGQQVTLSCSPISGHRSVSWYQQTPGQGLQFLFEYFSETQRNKGNFPGRFSGRQFSNSRSEMNVSTLELGDSALYLCASSLADSGTTYEQYFGPGTRLTVT.

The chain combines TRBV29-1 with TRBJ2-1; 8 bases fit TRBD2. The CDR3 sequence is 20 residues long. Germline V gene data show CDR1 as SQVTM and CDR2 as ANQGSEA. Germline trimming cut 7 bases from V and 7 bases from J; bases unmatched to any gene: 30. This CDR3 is CSGLPDHYGTSISTSNEQFF. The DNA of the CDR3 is TGCAGCGGCCTTCCTGACCACTACGGGACTAGTATTTCCACCTCTAATGAGCAGTTCTTC.

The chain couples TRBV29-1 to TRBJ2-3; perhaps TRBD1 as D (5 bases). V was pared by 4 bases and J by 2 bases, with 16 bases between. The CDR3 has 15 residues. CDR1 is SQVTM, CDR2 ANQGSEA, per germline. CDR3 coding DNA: TGCAGCGTTGTAATTTCCACAGGAGTCACAGATACGCAGTATTTT. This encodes CSVVISTGVTDTQYF.

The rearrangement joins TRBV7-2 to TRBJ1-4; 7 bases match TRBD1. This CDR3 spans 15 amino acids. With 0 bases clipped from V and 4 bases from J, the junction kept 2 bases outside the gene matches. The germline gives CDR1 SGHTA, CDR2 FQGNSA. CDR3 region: CASSLAAGGNEKLFF. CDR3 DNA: TGTGCCAGCAGCTTAGCGGCAGGGGGTAATGAAAAACTGTTTTTT.

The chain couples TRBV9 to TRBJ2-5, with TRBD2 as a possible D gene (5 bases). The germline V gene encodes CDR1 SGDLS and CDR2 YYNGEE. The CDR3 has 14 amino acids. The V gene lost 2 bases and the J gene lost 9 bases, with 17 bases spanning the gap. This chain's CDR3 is CASSVGLNEGAQYF. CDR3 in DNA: TGTGCCAGCAGCGTTGGCCTAAATGAGGGAGCCCAGTACTTC.